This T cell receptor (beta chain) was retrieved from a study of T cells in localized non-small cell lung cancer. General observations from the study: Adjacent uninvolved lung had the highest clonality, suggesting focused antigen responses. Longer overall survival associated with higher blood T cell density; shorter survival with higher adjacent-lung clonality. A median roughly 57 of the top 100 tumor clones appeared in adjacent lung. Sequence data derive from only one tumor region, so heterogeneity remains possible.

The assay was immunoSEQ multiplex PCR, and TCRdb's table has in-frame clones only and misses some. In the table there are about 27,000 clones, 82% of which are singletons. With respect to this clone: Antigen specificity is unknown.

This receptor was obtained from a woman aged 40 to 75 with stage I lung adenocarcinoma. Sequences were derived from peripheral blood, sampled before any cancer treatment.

The CDR3 nucleotides are TGTGCCTGGAGCGCGGGACAGCTCGGAAACACCATATATTTT. As protein: CAWSAGQLGNTIYF. The rearrangement joins TRBV30 to TRBJ1-3, with TRBD1 matching over 7 bases. The CDR3 length is 14 residues. Germline V gene sequence: CDR1 GTSNPN, CDR2 SVGIG (reference sequence). V lost 3 bases, J lost 4 bases, and 6 bases stayed unmatched.